The 4 T cell receptor beta chains given below trace back to one sample, sequenced in a study of control samples from healthy donors and cancer patients. Here immunoSEQ multiplex PCR was the method, and the copy in TCRdb shows in-frame clones only, minus some. Its listing shows roughly 200,000 clones. The sample comprised blood. These receptors all stem from a woman in her 30s in good health.

The chain links TRBV6-5 to TRBJ1-2; D might be TRBD1 (5 bases). Germline lookup yields CDR1 MNHEY and CDR2 SVGAGI. The CDR3 sequence is 12 residues long. Trimming shortened V by 0 bases and J by 6 bases, and 5 bases separated the two germline ends. CDR3 protein: CASSYSGDGYTF. The CDR3 DNA is TGTGCCAGCAGTTACTCGGGGGATGGCTACACCTTC.

The chain is built from TRBV6-2 or TRBV6-3 and TRBJ1-3, with D unresolved. V gave up 0 bases and J gave up 0 bases, with 12 bases separating them. The CDR3 contains 17 residues. Germline V gene lookup returns CDR1 MNHEY and CDR2 SVGEGT. CDR3 nucleotides: TGTGCCAGCAGTTACTCGTTGGCGGGGAGCTCTGGAAACACCATATATTTT. Translating gives CASSYSLAGSSGNTIYF.

V usage is TRBV4-3 and J usage is TRBJ1-5; unclear D gene. Trimming left V 0 bases short and J 5 bases short, with 5 bases between. In germline, CDR1 is LGHNA, CDR2 YSLEER. CDR3 size: 13 residues. DNA of the CDR3: TGCGCCAGCAGCCAAGATTTGGATCAGCCCCAGCATTTT. Amino acid sequence: CASSQDLDQPQHF.

J is TRBJ2-1 and V is TRBV19; 9 bases agree with TRBD1. Germline V gene lookup returns CDR1 LNHDA and CDR2 SQIVND (reference sequence). Trimming removed 6 bases from V and 10 bases from J; junction bases left unmatched: 7. CDR3 length: 13 amino acids. CDR3 sequence (DNA): TGTGCCAGTAGCCAGACAGGGGGTAACGAGCAGTTCTTC. It codes for CASSQTGGNEQFF.